This TCR beta chain was obtained from a study of cytomegalovirus exposure and HLA in healthy donors. Study observations and caveats: With high specificity and sensitivity, the classifier reportedly diagnosed cytomegalovirus status. Most TCR sequences proved rare, with some public TCRs found in many donors.

V dropped 2 bases and J dropped 2 bases, with 11 bases sitting between them. Germline CDR1 and CDR2: LNHDA and SQIVND (reference sequence). The CDR3 sequence is 15 residues long. With regard to this clone: Its specificity is not known.

Use of 60 Vbeta and 13 Jbeta primers characterized the PCR. TCRdb keeps only in-frame clones here, not all; method: immunoSEQ multiplex PCR. The repertoire shows tens of thousands of clones; the top ten hold 2.5% to 3%. This receptor was obtained from a man aged 40-49 years in good health and CMV-seronegative. The sequenced material came from PBMCs. The V call is TRBV19, the J call TRBJ2-3, with a weak D call TRBD2 (5 bases). CDR3 sequence (DNA): TGTGCCAGTAGTATAAGGTGGGAGTCCACAGATACGCAGTATTTT. Translation gives CASSIRWESTDTQYF.